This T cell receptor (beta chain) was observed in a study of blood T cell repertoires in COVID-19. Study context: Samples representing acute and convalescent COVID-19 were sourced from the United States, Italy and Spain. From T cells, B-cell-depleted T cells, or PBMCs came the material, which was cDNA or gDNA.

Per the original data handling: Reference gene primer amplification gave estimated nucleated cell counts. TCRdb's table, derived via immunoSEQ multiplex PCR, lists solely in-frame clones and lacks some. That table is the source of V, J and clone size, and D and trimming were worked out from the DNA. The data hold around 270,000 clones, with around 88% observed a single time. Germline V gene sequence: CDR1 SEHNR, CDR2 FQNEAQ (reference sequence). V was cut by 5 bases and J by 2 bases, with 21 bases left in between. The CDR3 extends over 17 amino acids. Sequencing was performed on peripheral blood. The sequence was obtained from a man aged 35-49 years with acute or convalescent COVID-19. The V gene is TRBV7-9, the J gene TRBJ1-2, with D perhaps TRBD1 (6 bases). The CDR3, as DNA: TGTGCCAGCAGCAGTCCCGGGACATTAGTCGTGAACTATGGCTACACCTTC. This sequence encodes CASSSPGTLVVNYGYTF.